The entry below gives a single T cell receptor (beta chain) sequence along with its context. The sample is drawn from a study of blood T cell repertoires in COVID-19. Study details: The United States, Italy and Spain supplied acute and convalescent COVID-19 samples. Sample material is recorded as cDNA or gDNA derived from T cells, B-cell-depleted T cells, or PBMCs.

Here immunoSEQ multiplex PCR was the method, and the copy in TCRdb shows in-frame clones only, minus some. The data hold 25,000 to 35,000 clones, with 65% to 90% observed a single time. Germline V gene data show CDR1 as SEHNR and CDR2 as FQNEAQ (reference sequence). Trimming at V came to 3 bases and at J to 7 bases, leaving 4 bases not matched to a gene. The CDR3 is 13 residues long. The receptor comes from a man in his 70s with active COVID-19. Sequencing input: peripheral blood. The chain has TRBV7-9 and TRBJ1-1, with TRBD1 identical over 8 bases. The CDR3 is CASSFQGQDEAFF. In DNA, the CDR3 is TGTGCCAGCAGCTTTCAGGGACAGGATGAAGCTTTCTTT.